The 8 T cell receptor beta chains in this list originate from one sample, sequenced in a study of blood T cell repertoires in COVID-19. Method: immunoSEQ multiplex PCR; TCRdb's copy keeps in-frame clones and lacks some. Here the sample spans approximately 70,000 clones, 85% to 90% being singletons. Sequenced sample: peripheral blood. Receptors were obtained from an elderly woman with active COVID-19.

J is TRBJ2-1 and V is TRBV14, with a weak D call TRBD2 (7 bases). This CDR3 is built from 14 residues. With 2 bases removed from V and 10 bases from J, the gap between germline ends came to 15 bases. The germline CDR1 and CDR2 sequences are SGHDN and FVKESK. The CDR3: CASSQFTGGREQFF. CDR3 nucleotides: TGTGCCAGCAGCCAATTCACGGGGGGCAGGGAGCAGTTCTTC.

CDR3 sequence reads: CASSPPRGTSGYEQYF. As DNA, the CDR3 is TGTGCCAGCAGTCCCCCTCGCGGGACTAGCGGATACGAGCAGTACTTC. The chain uses TRBV7-2 and TRBJ2-7; 11 positions match TRBD2. The J segment lost 4 bases and the V segment lost 6 bases, leaving 11 bases of the junction unmatched. The CDR3 runs to 16 residues. CDR1 and CDR2 (germline): SGHTA, FQGNSA.

The rearrangement uses TRBV25-1 and TRBJ2-7; 8 nucleotides align to TRBD1. CDR3 length: 13 amino acids. V shed 8 bases and J 2 bases; nucleotides not matched to a gene: 5. CDR1 and CDR2 from the germline V gene are MGHDK and SYGVNS. In nucleotides, the CDR3 is TGTGCCAGCCGGGACAGGCTAACCTACGAGCAGTACTTC. This gives the protein CASRDRLTYEQYF.

Only one count was recorded for this clone. The rearrangement joins TRBV2 to TRBJ2-1, with D hard to call. The CDR3 runs to 12 residues. Germline lookup yields CDR1 SNHLY and CDR2 FYNNEI. The V end was cut by 1 base, the J end by 10 bases, with 8 bases between. CDR3 residues: CASSEGVREQFF. CDR3 nucleotides: TGTGCCAGCAGTGAAGGGGTGAGGGAGCAGTTCTTC.

The rearrangement joins TRBV25-1 to TRBJ2-1; D remains unclear. The V end was cut by 6 bases, the J end by 4 bases, with 4 bases between. CDR1 is MGHDK, CDR2 SYGVNS, per germline. This CDR3 contains 11 residues. As DNA, the CDR3 is TGTGCCAGCAGCCCGTACAATGAGCAGTTCTTC. Translating gives CASSPYNEQFF.

The chain carries TRBV25-1 and TRBJ2-7, with 7 bases aligning to TRBD1. The trim removed 4 bases at V and 5 bases at J, leaving 2 bases unmatched. The germline CDR1 and CDR2 sequences are MGHDK and SYGVNS. The CDR3 runs 12 residues. The CDR3 protein is CASSAGQNEQYF. The CDR3 DNA reads as TGTGCCAGCAGTGCGGGACAGAACGAGCAGTACTTC.

V usage is TRBV7-8 and J usage is TRBJ2-1; 14 bases line up with TRBD2. The V gene end was trimmed by 3 bases and the J gene end by 0 bases; junction bases not matched to a gene: 10. Germline loops: CDR1 SGHVS, CDR2 FQNEAQ. This CDR3 has 20 amino acids. The CDR3 coding sequence is TGTGCCAGCAGCTTGTGGACTAGCGGGAGGATTACCTCCTCCTACAATGAGCAGTTCTTC. It codes for CASSLWTSGRITSSYNEQFF.

The V and J genes are TRBV6-5 and TRBJ2-5; TRBD1 aligns across 8 bases. Looked up from germline, CDR1 is MNHEY and CDR2 is SVGAGI. The CDR3 is 13 amino acids. Unmatched junction bases numbered 2, after V lost 7 bases and J lost 1 base. The CDR3 reads CASNGQGQETQYF. CDR3 nucleotide sequence: TGTGCCAGCAACGGACAGGGCCAAGAGACCCAGTACTTC.